This T cell receptor (beta chain) was identified during a study of blood T cells in healthy people across ages. It was with a sample-barcoded 5' primer and a J-beta primer mix that a second PCR of about 6 to 12 cycles was run. MiXCR was run by TCRdb on the 5' RACE reads, yielding one entry per CDR3 protein. The repertoire includes about 700,000 distinct CDR3 sequences, about 32% of them detected once, and 15% sits in the top ten. CDR3 length equals 14 residues. Trimming cost V 0 bases and J 4 bases, with 9 bases left between them. Germline V gene lookup returns CDR1 LGHNA and CDR2 YSLEER. The clonotype comes from a woman over 75 in good health. The V call is TRBV4-3, the J call TRBJ1-1; tentative D call: TRBD1 (5 bases). Sequencing used blood. CDR3 region: CASSQDRDGTEAFF. As DNA, the CDR3 is TGCGCCAGCAGCCAAGACAGGGACGGCACTGAAGCTTTCTTT.